This is a list of T cell receptor beta chains from one sample in a study of radiation and T cells in renal cell carcinoma. Sequenced by immunoSEQ multiplex PCR; TCRdb stores in-frame clones only, minus some. The repertoire holds around 75,000 clones, with 82% as singletons. This material consisted of blood, taken from a patient whose treatment included radiotherapy and nephrectomy. Source of these receptors: a man aged 55 to 70 with renal cell carcinoma. The CDR3 runs from the conserved cysteine through the conserved F or W. Fields, in order: V gene, D gene, J gene, clone size, CDR3 DNA, CDR3 protein. D genes are given only for firm matches. Part of the rows lack a size; the others show once, few, many or a class for expanded clones.

>TRBV9|TRBD2|TRBJ2-3|.
TGTGCCAGCAGCGTAGGGGAAGGTAGCGGGAGAGGAGATACGCAGTATTTT
CASSVGEGSGRGDTQYF
>TRBV7-9|TRBD2|TRBJ2-7|.
TGTGCCAGCAGCTTAGTGGGACTAGCGGGAGTCCCCTACGAGCAGTACTTC
CASSLVGLAGVPYEQYF
>TRBV7-3|.|TRBJ2-5|.
TGTGCCAGCAGCTCTTTTGTCCGAGAGACCCAGTACTTC
CASSSFVRETQYF
>TRBV29-1|TRBD1|TRBJ2-3|once
TGCAGCGTCGACAGGGGAAGCACAGATACGCAGTATTTT
CSVDRGSTDTQYF
>TRBV6-1|.|TRBJ1-1|few
TGTGCCAGCAGCTCTGTTAACACTGAAGCTTTCTTT
CASSSVNTEAFF
>TRBV6-5|.|TRBJ2-5|.
TGTGCCAGCAGGCCCATGCGGCCGGAGGAGACCCAGTACTTC
CASRPMRPEETQYF
>TRBV11-3|TRBD2|TRBJ2-1|.
TGTGCCAGCACCCGGGGGGGGCAGGGGTCCTACAATGAGCAGTTCTTC
CASTRGGQGSYNEQFF
>TRBV7-7|TRBD1|TRBJ2-5|.
TGTGCCAGCAGCGCGACAGGGATGCAAGAGACCCAGTACTTC
CASSATGMQETQYF
>TRBV29-1|.|TRBJ2-7|.
TGCAGCGTTGAAGAAGGCCGGGACGGGTTATACGAGCAGTACTTC
CSVEEGRDGLYEQYF
>TRBV6-4|.|TRBJ2-2|.
TGTGCCAGCAGTGAGTCCAGCGCAAGGAGCACCGGGGAGCTGTTTTTT
CASSESSARSTGELFF
>TRBV6-5|TRBD2|TRBJ2-3|.
TGTGCCAGCAGTCCGACTAGCGTCGACACAGATACGCAGTATTTT
CASSPTSVDTDTQYF
>TRBV28|.|TRBJ2-4|.
TGTGCCAGCAGCCGGTATACGGGGGTCCAAAACATTCAGTACTTC
CASSRYTGVQNIQYF
>TRBV30|.|TRBJ1-1|.
TGTGCCTGGACCAATATGAACACTGAAGCTTTCTTT
CAWTNMNTEAFF
>TRBV28|.|TRBJ2-7|.
TGTGCCAGCAGTTCTCCCAGGGCCCCCTACGAGCAGTACTTC
CASSSPRAPYEQYF
>TRBV18|.|TRBJ2-7|once
TGTGCCAGCTCACCACAAGGGGCTCACGAGCAGTACTTC
CASSPQGAHEQYF
>TRBV9|.|TRBJ1-2|.
TGTGCCAGCAGCGTAGTTTTGGGCGGCCACTATGGCTACACCTTC
CASSVVLGGHYGYTF
>TRBV6-1|TRBD2|TRBJ2-7|once
TGTGCCAGCAGTGAGGGGACTAGCCGCGAGCAGTACTTC
CASSEGTSREQYF
>TRBV15|TRBD2|TRBJ2-3|once
TGTGCCACCAGCAGGCCGGGACTACCGAGCACAGATACGCAGTATTTT
CATSRPGLPSTDTQYF
>TRBV4-3|TRBD2|TRBJ2-7|.
TGCGCCAGCAGCCAAGGCGTCTTCGGAGCGGGACCTACCTACGAGCAGTACTTC
CASSQGVFGAGPTYEQYF
>TRBV14|.|TRBJ2-6|.
TGTGCCAGCAGCCCCACGTTGGACTCTGGGGCCAACGTCCTGACTTTC
CASSPTLDSGANVLTF
>TRBV5-1|.|TRBJ2-1|few
TGCGCCAGCAGCTTGGGGGTAAATGAGCAGTTCTTC
CASSLGVNEQFF
>TRBV27|TRBD2|TRBJ2-5|.
TGTGCCAGCAGTTCCCCGGCGGGAGTGGGACAAGAGACCCAGTACTTC
CASSSPAGVGQETQYF
>TRBV7-2|.|TRBJ2-7|.
TGTGCCAGCAGCGCCGGACTAACCTACGAGCAGTACTTC
CASSAGLTYEQYF
>TRBV9|TRBD1|TRBJ1-1|few
TGTGCCAGCAGCGCCCGGGACAGGAATGAAGCTTTCTTT
CASSARDRNEAFF
>TRBV11-2|.|TRBJ1-3|.
TGTGCCAGCAGCCCACAGGTCAGCAACTCTGGAAACACCATATATTTT
CASSPQVSNSGNTIYF
>TRBV4-2|.|TRBJ2-4|.
TGTGCCAGCAGCCAGGAACCAACGGACCCCTTAGCCAAAAACATTCAGTACTTC
CASSQEPTDPLAKNIQYF
>TRBV11-2|TRBD1|TRBJ1-1|.
TGTGCCAGCAGCTTAGGGACAGGGGTGGACACTGAAGCTTTCTTT
CASSLGTGVDTEAFF
>TRBV10-1|TRBD1|TRBJ2-1|.
TGCGCCAGCAGTGAGTTAGCCGGGACAGGGAACCATGAGCAGTTCTTC
CASSELAGTGNHEQFF
>TRBV27|.|TRBJ2-6|.
TGTGCCAGCAGTTTAAGGGTCGGGGCTGGGGCCAACGTCCTGACTTTC
CASSLRVGAGANVLTF
>TRBV19|TRBD1|TRBJ2-1|.
TGTGCCAGTAGTGCCACCGGGACAGGGTGGGGCAATGAGCAGTTCTTC
CASSATGTGWGNEQFF
>TRBV7-9|.|TRBJ1-2|.
TGTGCCAGCAGCTTGAGCCTGACAACTAACTATGGCTACACCTTC
CASSLSLTTNYGYTF
>TRBV7-9|.|TRBJ2-1|.
TGTGCCAGCAGCTTAGGGAGACGAGCCCTTCACAATGAGCAGTTCTTC
CASSLGRRALHNEQFF
>TRBV15|.|TRBJ1-4|.
TGTGCCACCAGCAGAGATAGGGGGACTGTGGGGAAACTGTTTTTT
CATSRDRGTVGKLFF
>TRBV10-1|TRBD1|TRBJ1-1|.
TGCGCCAGCAGTGAGTCACAGGGGATCACTGAAGCTTTCTTT
CASSESQGITEAFF
>TRBV5-1|.|TRBJ2-3|.
TGCGCCAGCAGCTTGGGTTCAGGGGTCTCAGATACGCAGTATTTT
CASSLGSGVSDTQYF
>TRBV27|TRBD2|TRBJ2-7|.
TGTGCCAGCAGTTTATCGGGGACTAGCGGGTTCTACGAGCAGTACTTC
CASSLSGTSGFYEQYF
>TRBV7-9|TRBD2|TRBJ2-1|.
TGTGCTGAACTAGCGGAGCCCATAGAGCAGTTCTTC
CAELAEPIEQFF
>TRBV30|TRBD2|TRBJ2-1|.
TGTGCCTGGAGTACCACAGTAGCGGGAGAGGCCAACAATGAGCAGTTCTTC
CAWSTTVAGEANNEQFF
>TRBV4-1|.|TRBJ2-1|.
TGCGCCAGCAGCCAAGAGGTGAGGGGCAATGAGCAGTTCTTC
CASSQEVRGNEQFF
>TRBV10-3|TRBD1|TRBJ2-7|.
TGTGCCATCAGTGACTACAGGGGCGAGCAGTACTTC
CAISDYRGEQYF
>TRBV4-1|TRBD2|TRBJ2-1|once
TGCGCCAGCAGCCAAGCCACTAGCGGGAGGCTCAGATACAATGAGCAGTTCTTC
CASSQATSGRLRYNEQFF
>TRBV4-1|.|TRBJ2-5|.
TGCGCCAGCAGCGGACCGGAAGAGACCCAGTACTTC
CASSGPEETQYF
>TRBV5-4|.|TRBJ1-1|.
TGTGCCAGCAGCAAGGACGGGAACACTGAAGCTTTCTTT
CASSKDGNTEAFF
>TRBV5-1|.|TRBJ2-7|.
TGCGCCAGCAGCTTGTCTTCATACGAGCAGTACTTC
CASSLSSYEQYF
>TRBV28|.|TRBJ1-3|.
TGTGCCAGCAGTTTTGGGGCAGGGGTATATTTT
CASSFGAGVYF
>TRBV6-5|TRBD1|TRBJ2-3|.
TGTGCCAGCAGACCCGGACAGGGATACGATACGCAGTATTTT
CASRPGQGYDTQYF
>TRBV30|.|TRBJ2-3|.
TGTGCCTGGAGAGGCCCACTGACCACAGATACGCAGTATTTT
CAWRGPLTTDTQYF
>TRBV2|.|TRBJ2-1|.
TGTGCCAGCAGCCCCTCGTCGGCTACCTACAATGAGCAGTTCTTC
CASSPSSATYNEQFF
>TRBV27|.|TRBJ1-5|.
TGTGCCAGCAGTTTCCGGGGGGGCAATCAGCCCCAGCATTTT
CASSFRGGNQPQHF
>TRBV6-1|.|TRBJ1-5|.
TGTGCCAGCAGTATCGATTCTAACAGGGATCAGCCCCAGCATTTT
CASSIDSNRDQPQHF
>TRBV5-1|TRBD1|TRBJ1-1|.
TGCGCCAGCAGCTCGAGGGGACAGGGATTTGAGGACACTGAAGCTTTCTTT
CASSSRGQGFEDTEAFF
>TRBV5-1|TRBD1|TRBJ2-7|.
TGCGCCAGCAGCTCCCCGGGACAGGGCCTCGAGCAGTACTTC
CASSSPGQGLEQYF
>TRBV27|.|TRBJ2-7|.
TGTGCCAGCAGTTTCAACGACTACCACCTCCGAGCATCCTACGAGCAGTACTTC
CASSFNDYHLRASYEQYF
>TRBV7-9|.|TRBJ1-1|.
TGTGCCAGCAGCTTCTTCGGGGGAATCAACACTGAAGCTTTCTTT
CASSFFGGINTEAFF
>TRBV5-3|TRBD1|TRBJ2-6|.
TGTGCCAGAAGGTCCGGGACAGTATGCTCTGGGGCCAACGTCCTGACTTTC
CARRSGTVCSGANVLTF